This T cell receptor (beta chain) came from a study of T cell repertoires in urothelial bladder cancer. Sequenced by immunoSEQ multiplex PCR; TCRdb stores in-frame clones only, minus some. The sample has 10,000 or so clones; under 70% are singletons. The germline V gene has CDR1 SGHRS and CDR2 YFSETQ. This CDR3 has 14 residues. The V end was cut by 4 bases, the J end by 3 bases, with 12 bases between. This TCR was recovered from a human donor with a benign inflammatory bladder lesion. The rearrangement joins TRBV5-1 to TRBJ2-3, with D hard to call. The sequenced sample was tumor-infiltrating cells from bladder cancer. The CDR3 here is CASSTYDRTDTQYF. DNA for the CDR3: TGCGCCAGCAGCACCTATGACCGGACAGATACGCAGTATTTT.